Below, one TCR beta chain is given with its context. Its specificity is not known. The sample originates from a study of cytomegalovirus exposure and HLA in healthy donors. The PCR used 60 Vbeta and 13 Jbeta primers. The method was immunoSEQ multiplex PCR; TCRdb's version includes in-frame clones alone and lacks a portion of them. The table lists 150,000 to 200,000 clones, roughly four fifths of them singletons. Study-level findings and limits: Researchers reported in a later analysis that a missense DCLRE1C variant was tied to TCR beta V- and J-gene trimming. Cytomegalovirus status, reportedly, was diagnosed with high specificity and sensitivity by the classifier.

Trimming removed 5 bases from V and 2 bases from J; junction bases left unmatched: 10. The CDR3 covers 16 residues. The V gene's germline CDR1 is SGDLS and CDR2 YYNGEE. Specimen: PBMCs. This receptor was taken from a man aged 45-65 years in good health and CMV-seronegative. The V and J genes are TRBV9 and TRBJ2-1, with 7 bases fitting TRBD2. CDR3: CASRGVGSGAYNEQFF. CDR3 nucleotides: TGTGCCAGCAGGGGGGTAGGAAGCGGGGCCTACAATGAGCAGTTCTTC.